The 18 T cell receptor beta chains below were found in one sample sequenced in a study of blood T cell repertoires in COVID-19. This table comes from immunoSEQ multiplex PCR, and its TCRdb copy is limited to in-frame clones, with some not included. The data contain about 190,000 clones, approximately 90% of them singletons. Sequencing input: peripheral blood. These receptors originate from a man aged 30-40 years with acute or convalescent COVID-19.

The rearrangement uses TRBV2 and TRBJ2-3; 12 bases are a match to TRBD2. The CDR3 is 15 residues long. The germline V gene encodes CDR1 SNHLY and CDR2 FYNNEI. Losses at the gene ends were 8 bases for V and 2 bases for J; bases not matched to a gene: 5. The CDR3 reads CASRLAGAPTDTQYF. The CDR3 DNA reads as TGTGCCAGCCGACTAGCGGGAGCCCCCACAGATACGCAGTATTTT.

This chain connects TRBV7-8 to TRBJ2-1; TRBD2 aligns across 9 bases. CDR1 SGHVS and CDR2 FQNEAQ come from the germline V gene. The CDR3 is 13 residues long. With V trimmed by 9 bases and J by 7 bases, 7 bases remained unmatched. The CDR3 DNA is TGTGCCAGTGGCGGGAGGGCCCTTAATGAGCAGTTCTTC. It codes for CASGGRALNEQFF.

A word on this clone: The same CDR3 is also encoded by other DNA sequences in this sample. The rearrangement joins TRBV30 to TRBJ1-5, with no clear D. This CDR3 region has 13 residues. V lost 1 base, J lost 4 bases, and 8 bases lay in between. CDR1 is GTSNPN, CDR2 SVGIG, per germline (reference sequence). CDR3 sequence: CAWSGGDNQPQHF. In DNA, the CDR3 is TGTGCCTGGAGTGGAGGAGATAATCAGCCCCAGCATTTT. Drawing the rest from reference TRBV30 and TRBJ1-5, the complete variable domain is SQTIHQWPATLVQPVGSPLSLECTVEGTSNPNLYWYRQAAGRGLQLLFYSVGIGQISSEVPQNLSASRPQDRQFILSSKKLLLSDSGFYLCAWSGGDNQPQHFGDGTRLSIL.

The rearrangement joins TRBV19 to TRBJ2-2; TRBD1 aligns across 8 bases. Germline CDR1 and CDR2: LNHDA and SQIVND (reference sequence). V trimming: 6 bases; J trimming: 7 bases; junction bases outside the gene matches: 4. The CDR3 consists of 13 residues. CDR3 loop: CASSPTGVGELFF. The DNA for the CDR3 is TGTGCCAGTAGCCCGACAGGGGTCGGGGAGCTGTTTTTT.

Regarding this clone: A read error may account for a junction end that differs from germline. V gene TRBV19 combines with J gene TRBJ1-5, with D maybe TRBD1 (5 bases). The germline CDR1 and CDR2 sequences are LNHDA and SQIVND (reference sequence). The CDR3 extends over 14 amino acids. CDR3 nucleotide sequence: TGTGCCAGTAGGATAGGGACGGAGCAGGGGCCCCAGCATTTT. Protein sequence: CASRIGTEQGPQHF.

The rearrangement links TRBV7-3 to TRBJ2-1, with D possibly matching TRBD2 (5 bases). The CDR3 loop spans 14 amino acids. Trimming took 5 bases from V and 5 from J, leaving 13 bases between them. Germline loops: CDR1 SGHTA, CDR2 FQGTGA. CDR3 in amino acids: CASSPSRENNEQFF. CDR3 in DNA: TGTGCCAGCAGCCCATCGAGGGAAAACAATGAGCAGTTCTTC.

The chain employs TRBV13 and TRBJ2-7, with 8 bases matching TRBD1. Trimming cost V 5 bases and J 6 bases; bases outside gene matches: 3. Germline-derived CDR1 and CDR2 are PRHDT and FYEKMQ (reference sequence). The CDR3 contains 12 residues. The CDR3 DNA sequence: TGTGCCAGCAGCCAACAGGGGGGCGAGCAGTACTTC. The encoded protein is CASSQQGGEQYF.

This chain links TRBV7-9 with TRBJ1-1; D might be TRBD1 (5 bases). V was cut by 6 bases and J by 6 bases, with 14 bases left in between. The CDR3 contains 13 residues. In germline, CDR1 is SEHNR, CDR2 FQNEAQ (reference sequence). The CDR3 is CASREGTNAEAFF. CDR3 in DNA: TGTGCCAGCAGGGAGGGGACTAACGCTGAAGCTTTCTTT.

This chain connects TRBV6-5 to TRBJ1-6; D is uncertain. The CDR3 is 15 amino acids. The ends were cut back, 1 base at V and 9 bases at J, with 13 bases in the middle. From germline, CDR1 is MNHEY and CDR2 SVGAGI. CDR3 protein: CASSYLREWGSPLHF. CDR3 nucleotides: TGTGCCAGCAGTTACTTGCGGGAGTGGGGTTCACCCCTCCACTTT.

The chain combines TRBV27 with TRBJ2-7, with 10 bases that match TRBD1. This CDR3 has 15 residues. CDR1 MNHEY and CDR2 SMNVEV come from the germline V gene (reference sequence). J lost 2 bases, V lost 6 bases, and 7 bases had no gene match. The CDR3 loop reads CASRGGQGKAYEQYF. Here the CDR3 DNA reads TGTGCCAGCAGGGGGGGACAGGGGAAAGCCTACGAGCAGTACTTC.

The CDR3: CASSPGLAGVLETQYF. CDR3 DNA sequence: TGTGCCAGCAGCCCTGGGCTAGCGGGAGTTTTGGAGACCCAGTACTTC. The chain has TRBV4-2 and TRBJ2-5; 10 positions match TRBD2. The CDR3 loop spans 16 amino acids. CDR1 is LGHNA and CDR2 is YNFKEQ in the germline V gene. The J segment lost 5 bases and the V segment lost 4 bases, leaving 10 bases of the junction unmatched.

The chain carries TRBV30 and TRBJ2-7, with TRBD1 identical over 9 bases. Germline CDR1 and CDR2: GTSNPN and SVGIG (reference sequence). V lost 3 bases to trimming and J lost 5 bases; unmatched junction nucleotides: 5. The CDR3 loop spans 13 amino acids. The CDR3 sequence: CAWRGTGNNEQYF. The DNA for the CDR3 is TGTGCCTGGAGAGGGACAGGGAATAACGAGCAGTACTTC.

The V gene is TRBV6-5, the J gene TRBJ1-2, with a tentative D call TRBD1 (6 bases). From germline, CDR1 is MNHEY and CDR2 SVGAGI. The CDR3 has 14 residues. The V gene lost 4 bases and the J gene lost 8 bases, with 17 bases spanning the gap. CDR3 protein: CASSSFQQGRGYTF. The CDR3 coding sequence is TGTGCCAGCAGTTCTTTCCAACAGGGACGGGGCTACACCTTC.

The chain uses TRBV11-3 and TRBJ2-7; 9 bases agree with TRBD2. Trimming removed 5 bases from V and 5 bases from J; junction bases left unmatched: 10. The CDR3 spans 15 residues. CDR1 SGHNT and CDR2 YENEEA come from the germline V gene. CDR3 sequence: CASSQGTSPANEQYF. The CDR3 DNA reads TGTGCCAGCAGCCAAGGGACTAGCCCAGCAAACGAGCAGTACTTC.

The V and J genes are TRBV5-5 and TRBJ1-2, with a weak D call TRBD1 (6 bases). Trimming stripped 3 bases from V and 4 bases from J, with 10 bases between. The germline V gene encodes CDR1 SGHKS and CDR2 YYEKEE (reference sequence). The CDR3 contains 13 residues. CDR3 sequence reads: CASSSTGRYGYTF. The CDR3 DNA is TGTGCCAGCAGCTCAACAGGGCGCTATGGCTACACCTTC.

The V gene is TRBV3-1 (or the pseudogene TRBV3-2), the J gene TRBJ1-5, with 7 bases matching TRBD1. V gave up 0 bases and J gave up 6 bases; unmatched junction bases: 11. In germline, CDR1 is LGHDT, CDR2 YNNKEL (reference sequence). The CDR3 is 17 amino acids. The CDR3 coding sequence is TGTGCCAGCAGCCAAGACCCCGCAGGGGGGAAGGGTCAGCCCCAGCATTTT. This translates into CASSQDPAGGKGQPQHF.

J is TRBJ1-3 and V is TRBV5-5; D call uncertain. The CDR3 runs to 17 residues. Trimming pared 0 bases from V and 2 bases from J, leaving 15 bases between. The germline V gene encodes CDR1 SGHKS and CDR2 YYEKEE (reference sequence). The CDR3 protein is CASSLGRTAWTGNTIYF. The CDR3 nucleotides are TGTGCCAGCAGCTTGGGGAGGACGGCATGGACTGGAAACACCATATATTTT.

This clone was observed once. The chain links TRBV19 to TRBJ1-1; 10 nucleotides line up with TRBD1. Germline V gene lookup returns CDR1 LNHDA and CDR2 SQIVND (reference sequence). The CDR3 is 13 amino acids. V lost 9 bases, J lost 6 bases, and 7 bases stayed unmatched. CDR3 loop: CASRDRGHPEAFF. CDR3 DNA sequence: TGTGCCAGCCGGGACAGGGGTCATCCTGAAGCTTTCTTT. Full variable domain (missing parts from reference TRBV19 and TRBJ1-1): DGGITQSPKYLFRKEGQNVTLSCEQNLNHDAMYWYRQDPGQGLRLIYYSQIVNDFQKGDIAEGYSVSREKKESFPLTVTSAQKNPTAFYLCASRDRGHPEAFFGQGTRLTVV.